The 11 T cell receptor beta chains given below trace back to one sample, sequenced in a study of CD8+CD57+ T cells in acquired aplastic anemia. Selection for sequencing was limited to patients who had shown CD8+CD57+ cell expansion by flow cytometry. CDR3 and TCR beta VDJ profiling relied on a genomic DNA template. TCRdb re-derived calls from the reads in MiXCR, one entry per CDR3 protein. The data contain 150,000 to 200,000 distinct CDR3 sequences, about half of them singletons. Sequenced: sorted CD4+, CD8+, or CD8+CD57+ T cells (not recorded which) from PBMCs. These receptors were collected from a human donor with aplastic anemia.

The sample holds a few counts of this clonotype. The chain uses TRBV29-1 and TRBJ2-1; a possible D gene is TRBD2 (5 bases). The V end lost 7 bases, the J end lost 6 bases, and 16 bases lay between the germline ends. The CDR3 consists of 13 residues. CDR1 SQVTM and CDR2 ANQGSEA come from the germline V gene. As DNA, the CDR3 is TGCAGCGCCCTGCCCACTGGGAGCAATGAGCAGTTCTTC. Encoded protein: CSALPTGSNEQFF.

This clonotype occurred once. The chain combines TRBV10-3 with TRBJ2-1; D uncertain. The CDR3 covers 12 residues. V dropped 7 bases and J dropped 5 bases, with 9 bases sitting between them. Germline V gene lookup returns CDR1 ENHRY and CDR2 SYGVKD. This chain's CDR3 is CAIMGRDNEQFF. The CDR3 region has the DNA TGTGCCATCATGGGTAGGGACAATGAGCAGTTCTTC.

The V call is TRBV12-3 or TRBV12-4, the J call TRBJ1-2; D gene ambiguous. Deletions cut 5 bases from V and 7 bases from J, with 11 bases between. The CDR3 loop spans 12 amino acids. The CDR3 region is CASSEGVSGYTF. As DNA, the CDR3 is TGTGCCAGCAGTGAAGGAGTATCTGGCTACACCTTC.

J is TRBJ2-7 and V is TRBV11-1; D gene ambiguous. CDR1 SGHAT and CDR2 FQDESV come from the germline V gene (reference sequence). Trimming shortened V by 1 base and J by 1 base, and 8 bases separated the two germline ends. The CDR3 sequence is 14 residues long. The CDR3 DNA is TGTGCCAGCAGCTTAGACGTGGCATCCTACGAGCAGTACTTC. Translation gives CASSLDVASYEQYF.

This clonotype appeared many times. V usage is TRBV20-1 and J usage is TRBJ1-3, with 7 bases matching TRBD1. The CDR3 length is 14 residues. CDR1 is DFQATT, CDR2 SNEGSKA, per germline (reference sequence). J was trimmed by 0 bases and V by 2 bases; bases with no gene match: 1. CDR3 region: CSARSGGSGNTIYF. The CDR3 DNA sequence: TGCAGTGCTAGATCAGGGGGCTCTGGAAACACCATATATTTT.

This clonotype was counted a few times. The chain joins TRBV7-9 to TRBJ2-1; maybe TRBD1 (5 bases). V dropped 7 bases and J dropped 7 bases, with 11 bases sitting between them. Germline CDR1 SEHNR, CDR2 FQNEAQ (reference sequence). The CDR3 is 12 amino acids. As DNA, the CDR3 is TGTGCCAGCACCTTTAAGGGGAATGAGCAGTTCTTC. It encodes CASTFKGNEQFF.

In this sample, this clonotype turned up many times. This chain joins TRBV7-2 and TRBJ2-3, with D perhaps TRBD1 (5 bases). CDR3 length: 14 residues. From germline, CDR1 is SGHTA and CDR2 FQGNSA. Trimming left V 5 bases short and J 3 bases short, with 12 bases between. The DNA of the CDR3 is TGTGCCAGCAGCCCAGGGCTTCCGACAGATACGCAGTATTTT. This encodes CASSPGLPTDTQYF.

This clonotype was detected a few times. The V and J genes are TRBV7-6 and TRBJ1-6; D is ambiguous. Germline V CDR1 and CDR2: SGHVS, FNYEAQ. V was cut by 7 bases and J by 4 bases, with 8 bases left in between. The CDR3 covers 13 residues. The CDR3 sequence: CASTTGYNSPLHF. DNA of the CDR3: TGTGCCAGCACCACCGGATATAATTCACCCCTCCACTTT.

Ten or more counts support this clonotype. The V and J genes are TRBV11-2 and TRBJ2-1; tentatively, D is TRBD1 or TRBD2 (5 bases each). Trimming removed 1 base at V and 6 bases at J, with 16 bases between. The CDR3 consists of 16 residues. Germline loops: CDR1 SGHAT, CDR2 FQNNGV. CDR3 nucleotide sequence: TGTGCCAGCAGCTTAGTCGGGACCTTACCACCCAATGAGCAGTTCTTC. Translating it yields CASSLVGTLPPNEQFF.

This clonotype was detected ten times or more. CDR3 DNA sequence: TGTGCTAGTGGTTCCGGGGAGACCCAGTACTTC. It encodes CASGSGETQYF. The chain recombines TRBV12-5 with TRBJ2-5; the D is unclear. This CDR3 region has 11 residues. Germline lookup yields CDR1 LGHNT and CDR2 FRNRAP. Trimming removed 4 bases at V and 5 bases at J, with 5 bases between.

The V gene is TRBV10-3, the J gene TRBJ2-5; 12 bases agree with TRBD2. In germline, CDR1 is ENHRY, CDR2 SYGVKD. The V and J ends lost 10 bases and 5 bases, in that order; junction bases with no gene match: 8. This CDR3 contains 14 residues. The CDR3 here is CATRLAGAGETQYF. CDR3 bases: TGTGCCACCAGACTAGCGGGAGCTGGTGAGACCCAGTACTTC.